Only a few counts were recorded for the clone carrying this T cell receptor beta chain. Its antigen is undetermined. V was trimmed by 0 bases and J by 3 bases, leaving 15 bases between them. The CDR3 is 17 amino acids. Germline V CDR1 and CDR2: LNHNV, YYDKDF (reference sequence). These data originate in a study of blood T cells in healthy people across ages. Whole-study results and caveats: Roughly linearly, TCR beta diversity per million T cells fell as age increased.

Through a sample-barcoded 5' primer and a J-beta primer mix, a second PCR was run for roughly 7 to 11 cycles. Tags on each cDNA molecule came from a template-switch adaptor with 12 random nucleotides. TCRdb independently ran MiXCR on the 5' RACE reads; one entry per CDR3 protein. The sample records around 1,500,000 distinct CDR3 sequences, approximately 28% being singletons. The source of this sequence is a woman younger than 45 in good health. Sequencing used blood. The genes are TRBV15 and TRBJ1-5; a weak D match, TRBD1 (6 bases). CDR3 sequence: CATSRDVGAGDNQPQHF. The CDR3 DNA follows: TGTGCCACCAGCAGAGATGTGGGGGCGGGAGACAATCAGCCCCAGCATTTT.